This T cell receptor beta chain was sequenced in a study of patients and donors after allogeneic stem cell transplantation. TCRdb called the RT-PCR reads again in MiXCR, with one record for every CDR3 protein. The sample lists about a million distinct CDR3 sequences, roughly 18% seen once, with roughly 6.4% in the top ten. Germline values: CDR1 SGHVS, CDR2 FNYEAQ. The CDR3 covers 16 residues. The V gene lost 5 bases and the J gene lost 5 bases, with 19 bases spanning the gap. Sequencing input: blood, either unsorted or a sorted T cell fraction (not recorded which). The receptor was isolated from a human donor who was either an allogeneic HSCT recipient or a stem cell or donor lymphocyte infusion donor (not recorded which). It is not recorded whose cells these are; they may come from a transplant donor. This chain uses TRBV7-6 with TRBJ2-1; the D gene is possibly TRBD2 (6 bases). The CDR3 spells CASSTSHGQTDNEQFF. CDR3 in DNA: TGTGCCAGCAGCACTAGCCATGGACAAACGGACAATGAGCAGTTCTTC.